Presented here are 18 T cell receptor beta chains from one specimen sequenced in a study of beta chain features in type 1 diabetes. Investigators reverse transcribed all isolated RNA, so they sequenced expressed TCRB transcripts. Here immunoSEQ multiplex PCR was the method, and the copy in TCRdb shows in-frame clones only, minus some. Here the sample spans 300,000 or so clones, approximately 8% being singletons. Sequencing was carried out using central memory CD4+ T cells from blood. The origin of the receptors is a young woman in good health.

The chain couples TRBV28 to TRBJ2-7; D is ambiguous. V lost 8 bases and J lost 6, with 11 bases in between. Germline V gene lookup returns CDR1 MDHEN and CDR2 SYDVKM. The CDR3 has 11 amino acids. The CDR3 DNA is TGTGCCAGCGGCTTATCGAGCGAGCAGTACTTC. It is translated as CASGLSSEQYF.

This clone was detected a few times. The same CDR3 arises from other DNA sequences in this sample as well. CDR3 protein: CASSLPTTGFYGYTF. CDR3 sequence (DNA): TGTGCCAGCAGCCTCCCGACAACAGGGTTTTATGGCTACACCTTC. The V and J genes are TRBV28 and TRBJ1-2; possibly TRBD1 for D (6 bases). Trimming stripped 6 bases from V and 5 bases from J, with 19 bases between. This CDR3 has 15 amino acids. Germline V gene data show CDR1 as MDHEN and CDR2 as SYDVKM.

The chain recombines TRBV5-1 with TRBJ2-1, with TRBD2 matching 9 bases. Trimming cost V 7 bases and J 4 bases; bases outside gene matches: 12. The germline gives CDR1 SGHRS, CDR2 YFSETQ. The CDR3 totals 16 residues. The CDR3 DNA reads TGCGCCAGCGCCGGGGCCGGACTAGCGTCGTACAATGAGCAGTTCTTC. Translating gives CASAGAGLASYNEQFF.

The rearrangement joins TRBV9 to TRBJ1-1, with 7 bases identical to TRBD1. CDR1 is SGDLS, CDR2 YYNGEE, per germline. V lost 0 bases and J lost 4; bases outside the gene matches: 12. The CDR3 is 17 residues long. CDR3 sequence: CASSVGQGSALGTEAFF. The CDR3 DNA follows: TGTGCCAGCAGCGTAGGACAGGGAAGCGCCCTTGGCACTGAAGCTTTCTTT.

This clone was counted a few times. A much larger clone lies one base from this, so it may be a read error. The chain joins TRBV7-8 to TRBJ2-3; D not certain. In germline, CDR1 is SGHVS, CDR2 FQNEAQ. The CDR3 length is 13 residues. Trimming removed 1 base from V and 3 bases from J, with 5 bases in between. This CDR3 reads CASSLGWTDTQYF. CDR3 nucleotides: TGTGCCAGCAGCTTAGGGTGGACAGATACGCAGTATTTT.

This clone has only a few counts. The gene calls are TRBV5-1 and TRBJ2-1; TRBD2 matches 16 bases. From germline, CDR1 is SGHRS and CDR2 YFSETQ. CDR3 length: 18 amino acids. Trimming at V came to 4 bases and at J to 8 bases, leaving 12 bases not matched to a gene. CDR3 sequence reads: CASSQGLAGGPFGHEQFF. CDR3 coding DNA: TGCGCCAGCAGCCAGGGACTAGCGGGAGGGCCCTTTGGGCATGAGCAGTTCTTC.

This sequence joins TRBV6-6 and TRBJ2-5, with 7 bases identical to TRBD1. Gene TRBJ2-7 matches the end of the DNA better, so the J call may be wrong. This CDR3 has 14 amino acids. The V gene's germline CDR1 is MNHNY and CDR2 SVGAGI (reference sequence). The CDR3 DNA reads TGTGCCAGCAGTAACAGGGGTTTCTTCGACGAGCAGTACTTC. It yields the protein CASSNRGFFDEQYF.

The V gene is TRBV11-2, the J gene TRBJ1-1; 11 nucleotides align to TRBD1. Germline assignment: CDR1 SGHAT and CDR2 FQNNGV. V gave up 5 bases and J gave up 6 bases; unmatched junction bases: 5. The CDR3 is made up of 14 amino acids. The CDR3, as DNA: TGTGCCAGCAGCACGGACAGGGGGCGTTCTGAAGCTTTCTTT. Translating it yields CASSTDRGRSEAFF.

The chain employs TRBV19 and TRBJ2-1, with TRBD2 as a possible D gene (6 bases). The CDR3 totals 13 residues. The germline V and J ends were trimmed by 4 bases and 9 bases, with 13 bases remaining between them. Germline values: CDR1 LNHDA, CDR2 SQIVND (reference sequence). CDR3 nucleotides: TGTGCCAGTAGTACTGAAGCGGGTAGTGAGCAGTTCTTC. Translating gives CASSTEAGSEQFF.

The chain combines TRBV28 with TRBJ2-5; D is unresolved. Trimming removed 5 bases at V and 2 bases at J, with 9 bases between. The CDR3 has 13 residues. Germline V gene lookup returns CDR1 MDHEN and CDR2 SYDVKM. CDR3 DNA: TGTGCCAGCAGTGGACGGCCGCAAGAGACCCAGTACTTC. The encoded protein is CASSGRPQETQYF. Combining the CDR3 with reference TRBV28 and TRBJ2-5 gives the whole variable domain DVKVTQSSRYLVKRTGEKVFLECVQDMDHENMFWYRQDPGLGLRLIYFSYDVKMKEKGDIPEGYSVSREKKERFSLILESASTNQTSMYLCASSGRPQETQYFGPGTRLLVL.

The sample holds many counts of this clone. The chain is built from TRBV2 and TRBJ2-6, with D uncertain. The CDR3 is 14 amino acids. The germline gives CDR1 SNHLY, CDR2 FYNNEI. Between the trimmed V and J ends, which lost 4 bases and 2 bases, there was a span of 6 bases. This chain's CDR3 is CASSAPAGANVLTF. The CDR3, as DNA: TGTGCCAGCAGTGCCCCCGCTGGGGCCAACGTCCTGACTTTC.

This clone has just a few counts. This rearrangement joins TRBV11-2 to TRBJ2-7, with D perhaps TRBD1 (5 bases). The germline V and J ends were trimmed by 1 base and 2 bases, with 12 bases remaining between them. This CDR3 contains 15 residues. Per germline, CDR1 SGHAT and CDR2 FQNNGV. The CDR3 loop reads CASSLAQSGPYEQYF. The CDR3 region has the DNA TGTGCCAGCAGCTTAGCGCAATCAGGGCCCTACGAGCAGTACTTC.

The chain employs TRBV5-1 and TRBJ2-5; TRBD2 might be the D (5 bases). The V end was cut by 0 bases, the J end by 2 bases, with 11 bases between. Germline CDR1 SGHRS, CDR2 YFSETQ. This CDR3 is 15 amino acids long. CDR3 DNA sequence: TGCGCCAGCAGCTTGGCCGTCGGGGAGCAAGAGACCCAGTACTTC. Protein: CASSLAVGEQETQYF.

This clone was seen many times. This chain joins TRBV7-8 and TRBJ2-7; 7 bases are shared with TRBD2. Trimming took 5 bases from V and 1 from J; bases not matched to a gene: 8. The CDR3 length is 15 residues. The germline gives CDR1 SGHVS, CDR2 FQNEAQ. In DNA, the CDR3 is TGTGCCAGCAGCCTAACCGGGACTAAATCCTACGAGCAGTACTTC. Translation gives CASSLTGTKSYEQYF.

The V and J genes are TRBV18 and TRBJ2-7; D remains ambiguous. V shed 6 bases and J shed 4 bases, with 10 bases lying between them. This CDR3 contains 12 residues. Germline V gives CDR1 KGHSH, CDR2 LQKENI. CDR3 in amino acids: CASSPESYEQYF. The CDR3 coding sequence is TGTGCCAGCTCCCCTGAATCTTACGAGCAGTACTTC.

This clone was seen repeatedly, ten times or more. The chain recombines TRBV5-6 with TRBJ2-5; D not certain. Germline V CDR1 and CDR2: SGHDT, YYEEEE. V was clipped by 7 bases and J by 2 bases, with 15 bases between them. The CDR3 spans 14 residues. The CDR3 loop is CASFVPGSQETQYF. In DNA, the CDR3 is TGTGCCAGCTTCGTGCCTGGGTCTCAAGAGACCCAGTACTTC.

V and J are TRBV5-1 and TRBJ2-3; 14 positions match TRBD2. The CDR3 length is 17 residues. Unmatched junction bases numbered 10, after V lost 3 bases and J lost 7 bases. Germline V gene lookup returns CDR1 SGHRS and CDR2 YFSETQ. In DNA form, the CDR3 reads TGCGCCAGCAGCTGGGGGACTAGCGGGAGAGGCGTGAATACGCAGTATTTT. Protein product: CASSWGTSGRGVNTQYF. Supplemented by reference TRBV5-1 and TRBJ2-3, the full variable domain reads KAGVTQTPRYLIKTRGQQVTLSCSPISGHRSVSWYQQTPGQGLQFLFEYFSETQRNKGNFPGRFSGRQFSNSRSEMNVSTLELGDSALYLCASSWGTSGRGVNTQYFGPGTRLTVL.

This clone was picked up many times. This chain uses TRBV4-3 with TRBJ2-6, with D perhaps TRBD1 or TRBD2 (5 bases each). V lost 1 base and J lost 0, with 10 bases in between. The V gene's germline CDR1 is LGHNA and CDR2 YSLEER. This CDR3 comprises 17 residues. The CDR3 region is CASSQGDGHSGANVLTF. CDR3 DNA sequence: TGCGCCAGCAGCCAAGGGGACGGCCACTCTGGGGCCAACGTCCTGACTTTC.